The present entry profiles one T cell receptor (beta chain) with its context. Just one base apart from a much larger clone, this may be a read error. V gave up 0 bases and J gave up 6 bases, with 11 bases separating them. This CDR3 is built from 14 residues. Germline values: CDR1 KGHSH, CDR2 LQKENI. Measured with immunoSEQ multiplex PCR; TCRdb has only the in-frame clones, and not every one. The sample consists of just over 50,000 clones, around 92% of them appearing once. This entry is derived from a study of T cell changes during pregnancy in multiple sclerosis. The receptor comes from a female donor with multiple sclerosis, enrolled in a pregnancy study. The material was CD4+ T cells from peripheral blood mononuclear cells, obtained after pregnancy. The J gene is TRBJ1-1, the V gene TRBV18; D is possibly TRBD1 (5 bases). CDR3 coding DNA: TGTGCCAGCTCACCACCGGGGCGAAACGCTGAAGCTTTCTTT. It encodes CASSPPGRNAEAFF.